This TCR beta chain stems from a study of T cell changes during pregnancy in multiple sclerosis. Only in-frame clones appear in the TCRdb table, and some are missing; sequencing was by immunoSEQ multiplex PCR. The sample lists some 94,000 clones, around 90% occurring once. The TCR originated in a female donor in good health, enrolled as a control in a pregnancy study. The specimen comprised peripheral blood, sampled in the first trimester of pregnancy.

The CDR3 coding sequence is TGTGCCAGCAGCGCAGGCCAGGCAGGGGTCCGCACTGAAGCTTTCTTT. Translation: CASSAGQAGVRTEAFF. The rearrangement links TRBV7-3 to TRBJ1-1, with D possibly TRBD1 on 6 matching bases. The CDR3 totals 16 residues. V was shortened by 5 bases and J by 4 bases, with 20 bases between the two germline ends. Germline lookup yields CDR1 SGHTA and CDR2 FQGTGA.